This T cell receptor (beta chain) stems from a study of blood T cell repertoires in COVID-19. In the original processing: Amplification of reference gene primers provided the estimated nucleated cell counts. Clones were read by immunoSEQ multiplex PCR, and TCRdb kept only the in-frame ones, dropping some. D and trimming come from the DNA, and the V and J calls and clone size come from that table. The table includes 250,000 or so clones, approximately 88% detected once. In assigning cohorts, the study relied on participant-reported clinical history. Germline CDR1 is MNHEY and CDR2 is SMNVEV (reference sequence). Trimming removed 0 bases from V and 0 bases from J, with 13 bases in between. The length of the CDR3 is 17 residues.

The rearrangement joins TRBV27 to TRBJ2-3; D might be TRBD2 (6 bases). The sequenced material came from PBMCs or T cells enriched from blood (not recorded which). The clonotype comes from a woman aged 40 to 55 who had been exposed to COVID-19. The CDR3: CASSLSDTSWSTDTQYF. The CDR3 DNA is TGTGCCAGCAGTTTATCTGATACTAGCTGGAGCACAGATACGCAGTATTTT.